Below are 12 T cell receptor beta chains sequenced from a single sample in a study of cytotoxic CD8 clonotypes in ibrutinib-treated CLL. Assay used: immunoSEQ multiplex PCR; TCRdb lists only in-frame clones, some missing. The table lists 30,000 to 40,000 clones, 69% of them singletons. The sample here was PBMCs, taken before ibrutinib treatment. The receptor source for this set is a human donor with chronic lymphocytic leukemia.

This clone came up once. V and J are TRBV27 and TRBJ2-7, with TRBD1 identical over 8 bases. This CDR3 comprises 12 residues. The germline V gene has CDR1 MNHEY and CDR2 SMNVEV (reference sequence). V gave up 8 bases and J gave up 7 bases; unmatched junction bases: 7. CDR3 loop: CASCPGGGEQYF. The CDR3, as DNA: TGTGCCAGCTGTCCAGGGGGCGGGGAGCAGTACTTC.

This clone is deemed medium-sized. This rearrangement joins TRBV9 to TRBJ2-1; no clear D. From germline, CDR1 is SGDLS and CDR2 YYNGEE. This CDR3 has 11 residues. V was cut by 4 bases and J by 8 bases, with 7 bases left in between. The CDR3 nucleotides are TGTGCCAGCAGCCTCCAGGATGAGCAGTTCTTC. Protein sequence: CASSLQDEQFF.

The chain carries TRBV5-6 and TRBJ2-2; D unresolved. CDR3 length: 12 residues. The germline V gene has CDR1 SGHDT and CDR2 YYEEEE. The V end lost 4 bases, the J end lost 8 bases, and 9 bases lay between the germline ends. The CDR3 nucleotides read TGTGCCAGCAGCCTTGGGTCTGGGGAGCTGTTTTTT. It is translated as CASSLGSGELFF.

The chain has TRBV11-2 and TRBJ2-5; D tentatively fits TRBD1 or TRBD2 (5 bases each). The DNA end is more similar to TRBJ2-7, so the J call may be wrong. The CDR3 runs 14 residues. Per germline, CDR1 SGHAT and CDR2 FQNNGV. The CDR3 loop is CASSSGAIVHEQYF. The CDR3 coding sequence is TGTGCCAGCAGCTCCGGGGCCATTGTGCACGAGCAGTACTTC.

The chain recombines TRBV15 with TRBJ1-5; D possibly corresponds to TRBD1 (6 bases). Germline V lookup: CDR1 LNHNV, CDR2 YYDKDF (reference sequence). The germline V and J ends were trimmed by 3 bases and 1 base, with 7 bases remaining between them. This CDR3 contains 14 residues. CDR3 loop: CATSRDRSNQPQHF. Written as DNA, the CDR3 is TGTGCCACCAGCAGGGACAGAAGCAATCAGCCCCAGCATTTT.

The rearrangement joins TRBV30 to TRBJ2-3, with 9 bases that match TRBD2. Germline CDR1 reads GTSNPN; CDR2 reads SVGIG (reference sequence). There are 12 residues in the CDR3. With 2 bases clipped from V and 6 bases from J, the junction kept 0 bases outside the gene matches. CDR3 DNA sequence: TGTGCCTGGAGTACTAGCGGGGATACGCAGTATTTT. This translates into CAWSTSGDTQYF.

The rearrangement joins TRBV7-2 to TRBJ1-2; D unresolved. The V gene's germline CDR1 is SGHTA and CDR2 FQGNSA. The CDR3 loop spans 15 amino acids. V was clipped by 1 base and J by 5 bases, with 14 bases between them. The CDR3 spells CASSLDVGVGYGYTF. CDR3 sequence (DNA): TGTGCCAGCAGCTTAGACGTCGGCGTGGGTTATGGCTACACCTTC.

CDR3 coding DNA: TGTGCCAGCAGCGAGACCGGTCAGGCCACCCACTATGGCTACACCTTC. This encodes CASSETGQATHYGYTF. The rearrangement links TRBV9 to TRBJ1-2; no definite D call. Germline V gives CDR1 SGDLS, CDR2 YYNGEE. V was trimmed by 3 bases and J by 3 bases, leaving 18 bases between them. The CDR3 is 16 amino acids.

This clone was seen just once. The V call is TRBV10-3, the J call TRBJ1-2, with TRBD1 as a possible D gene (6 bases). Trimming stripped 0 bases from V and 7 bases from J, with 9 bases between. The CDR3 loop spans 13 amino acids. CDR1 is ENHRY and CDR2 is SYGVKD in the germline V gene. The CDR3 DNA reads TGTGCCATCAGTGAGTCGGACAGTGGTGGCTACACCTTC. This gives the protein CAISESDSGGYTF.

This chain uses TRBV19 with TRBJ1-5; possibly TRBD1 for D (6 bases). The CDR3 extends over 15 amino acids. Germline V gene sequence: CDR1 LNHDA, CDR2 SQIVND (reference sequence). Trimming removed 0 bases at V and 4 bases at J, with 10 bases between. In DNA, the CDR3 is TGTGCCAGTAGTATAGAACCCACAGGGAATCAGCCCCAGCATTTT. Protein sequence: CASSIEPTGNQPQHF. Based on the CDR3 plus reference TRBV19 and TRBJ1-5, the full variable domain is DGGITQSPKYLFRKEGQNVTLSCEQNLNHDAMYWYRQDPGQGLRLIYYSQIVNDFQKGDIAEGYSVSREKKESFPLTVTSAQKNPTAFYLCASSIEPTGNQPQHFGDGTRLSIL.

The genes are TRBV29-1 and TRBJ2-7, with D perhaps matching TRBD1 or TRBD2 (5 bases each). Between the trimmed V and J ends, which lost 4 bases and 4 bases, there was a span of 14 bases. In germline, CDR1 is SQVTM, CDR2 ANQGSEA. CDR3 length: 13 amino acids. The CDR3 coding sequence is TGCAGCGTTGGGGGCGGTAGAGGGTACGAGCAGTACTTC. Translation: CSVGGGRGYEQYF.

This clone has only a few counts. CDR3 nucleotide sequence: TGTGCCAGTACAGGGAGGGAGCATCAGCCCCAGCATTTT. Translation: CASTGREHQPQHF. This rearrangement joins TRBV6-6 to TRBJ1-5; D might be TRBD1 (6 bases). V lost 9 bases, J lost 5 bases, and 14 bases lay in between. Germline CDR1 and CDR2: MNHNY and SVGAGI (reference sequence). The CDR3 extends over 13 amino acids.